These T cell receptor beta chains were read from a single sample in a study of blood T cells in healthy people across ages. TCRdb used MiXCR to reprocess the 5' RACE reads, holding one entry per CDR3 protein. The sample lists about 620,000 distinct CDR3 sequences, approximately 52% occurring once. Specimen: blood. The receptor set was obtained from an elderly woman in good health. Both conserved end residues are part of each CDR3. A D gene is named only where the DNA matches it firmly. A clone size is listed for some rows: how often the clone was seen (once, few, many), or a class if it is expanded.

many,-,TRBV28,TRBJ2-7,TGTGCCAGCAGTTTTGGGCCACAGTACGAGCAGTACTTC,CASSFGPQYEQYF
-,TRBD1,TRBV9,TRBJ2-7,TGTGCCAGTAGCGTCTCAGGGGTCGGACAGGCCTCCTACGAGCAGTACTTC,CASSVSGVGQASYEQYF
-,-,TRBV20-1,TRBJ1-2,TGCAGTGCTGCCCCCCCAGGGAGAGGGGGCTACACCTTC,CSAAPPGRGGYTF
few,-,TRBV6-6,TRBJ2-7,TGTGCCAGCACCCGGGATGGAGGGGCCTACGAGCAGTACTTC,CASTRDGGAYEQYF
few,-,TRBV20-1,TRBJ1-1,TGCAGTGCTTTTCAGAACACTGAAGCTTTCTTT,CSAFQNTEAFF
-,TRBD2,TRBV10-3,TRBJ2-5,TGTGCCATCAGTAGCCATAGGACTAGCGGGGGAGAGACCCAGTACTTC,CAISSHRTSGGETQYF
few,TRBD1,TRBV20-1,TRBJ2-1,TGCAGTGCTATTAGGGGGACAGGAGTATATGAGCAGTTCTTC,CSAIRGTGVYEQFF
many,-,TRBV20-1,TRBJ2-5,TGCAGTGCTAGAGTATCCAGCATCCTGAAAGAGACCCAGTACTTC,CSARVSSILKETQYF
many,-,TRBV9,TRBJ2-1,TGTGCCAGCAGCCCCCGGGGGCATGAGCAGTTCTTC,CASSPRGHEQFF
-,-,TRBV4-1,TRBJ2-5,TGCGCCAGCAGCCAAGATGGTAGCGCAGAGACCCAGTACTTC,CASSQDGSAETQYF
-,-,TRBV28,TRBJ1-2,TGTGCCAGCCTGGCCAGCCGCTACACCTTC,CASLASRYTF
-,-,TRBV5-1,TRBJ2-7,TGCGCCAGCAGCTTGGGTCAGGAGGTTGACGAGCAGTACTTC,CASSLGQEVDEQYF
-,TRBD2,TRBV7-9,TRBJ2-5,TGTGCCAGCAGCTCGAAAGTGACTAGCGGGAGTTCCCGAGAGACCCAGTACTTC,CASSSKVTSGSSRETQYF
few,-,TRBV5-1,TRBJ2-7,TGCGCCAGCAGCTTGGAGGACTACCGGTCCTACGAGCAGTACTTC,CASSLEDYRSYEQYF
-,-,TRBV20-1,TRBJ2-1,TGCAGTGCTCCGGCTATAAACTACAATGAGCAGTTCTTC,CSAPAINYNEQFF
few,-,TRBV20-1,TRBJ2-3,TGCAGTGCTAGGCGTGTTGCGGGGGATACGCAGTATTTT,CSARRVAGDTQYF
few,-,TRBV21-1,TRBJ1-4,TGTGCCAGCAGCATGTGGACGGCGAATGAAAAACTGTTTTTT,CASSMWTANEKLFF
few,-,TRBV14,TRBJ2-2,TGTGCCAGCAGCCACTTCAGGGACACCGGGGAGCTGTTTTTT,CASSHFRDTGELFF
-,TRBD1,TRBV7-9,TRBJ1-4,TGTGCCAGCAGCTTAGGGACAGGGTCGCATGAAAAACTGTTTTTT,CASSLGTGSHEKLFF
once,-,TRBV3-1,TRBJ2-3,TGTGCCAGCAGCCTACGGCCGCCCGCAGATACGCAGTATTTT,CASSLRPPADTQYF
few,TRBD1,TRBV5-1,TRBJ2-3,TGCGCCAGCAGCTTTCTGTCTGTGGGGACAGCAGATACGCAGTATTTT,CASSFLSVGTADTQYF
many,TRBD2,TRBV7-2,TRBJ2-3,TGTGCCAGCAGCTCCTCCTCTAGCGGGAGTAGGACGACAGATACGCAGTATTTT,CASSSSSSGSRTTDTQYF
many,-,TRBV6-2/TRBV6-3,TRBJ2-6,TGTGCCAGCAGTAATGGGGCCAACGTCCTGACTTTC,CASSNGANVLTF
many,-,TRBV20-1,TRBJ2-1,TGCAGTGCTTCTCTCCCAGGGGCGGATTACAATGAGCAGTTCTTC,CSASLPGADYNEQFF
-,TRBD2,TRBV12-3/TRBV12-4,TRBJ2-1,TGTGCCAGCAGTTTAAGATCTAGCGGGGAGGGTGAGCAGTTCTTC,CASSLRSSGEGEQFF
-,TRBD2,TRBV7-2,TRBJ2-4,TGTGCCAGCAACCCTTTTTCGGGAGGGGGAATTCAGTACTTC,CASNPFSGGGIQYF
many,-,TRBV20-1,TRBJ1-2,TGCAGTGCGGCAGGGGCCGAGTATGGCTACACCTTC,CSAAGAEYGYTF
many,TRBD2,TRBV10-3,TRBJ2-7,TGTGCCATCAGTAAGTTAGCGGGAGCGTACTCCTACGAGCAGTACTTC,CAISKLAGAYSYEQYF
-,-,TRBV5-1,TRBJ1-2,TGCGCCAGCACCAGAAAGGGGGAGGATGACTACACCTTC,CASTRKGEDDYTF
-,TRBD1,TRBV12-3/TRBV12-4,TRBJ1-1,TGTGCCAGCAGATCCGGGACAGCGGACACTGAAGCTTTCTTT,CASRSGTADTEAFF
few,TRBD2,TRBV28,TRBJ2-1,TGTGCCAGCAGTTTACGGGGGGGCGGGAATGAGCAGTTCTTC,CASSLRGGGNEQFF
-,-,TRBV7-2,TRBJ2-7,TGTGCCAGCAGCCACTTACTTCAGGGCTACGAGCAGTACTTC,CASSHLLQGYEQYF
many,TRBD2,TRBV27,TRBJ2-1,TGTGCCAGCAACCAAGGGACTAGCGGGAAGTATGAGCAGTTCTTC,CASNQGTSGKYEQFF
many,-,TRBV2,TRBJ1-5,TGTGCCAGCAGTGATAGGACCGCACTTCAACCCCAGCATTTT,CASSDRTALQPQHF
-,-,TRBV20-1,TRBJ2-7,TGCAGTGCTAGAGAGGGGGGGCCAAGGGAGCAGTACTTC,CSAREGGPREQYF
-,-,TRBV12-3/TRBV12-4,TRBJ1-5,TGTGCCAGCAGTGAGCCCGGGACTGAAATTCAGCCCCAGCATTTT,CASSEPGTEIQPQHF
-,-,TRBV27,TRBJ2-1,TGTGCCAGCAGTTTATCCCCAGGCTGGGGGGCGGACCGTCACAATGAGCAGTTCTTC,CASSLSPGWGADRHNEQFF
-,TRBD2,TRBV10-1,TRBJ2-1,TGCGCCAGCAGTGAAAGTTCGGGACTAGCGGGAGTAGAGCAGTTCTTC,CASSESSGLAGVEQFF
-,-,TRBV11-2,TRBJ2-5,TGTGCCAGCAGCTTAGTTTCCGAAGAGACCCAGTACTTC,CASSLVSEETQYF
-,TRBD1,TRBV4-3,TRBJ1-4,TGCGCCAGCAGCCAAGACAGGGGGCCCAACGTGGAAAAACTGTTTTTT,CASSQDRGPNVEKLFF
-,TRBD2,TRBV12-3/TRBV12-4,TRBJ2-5,TGTGCCAGCAGTGACAGCGGGGAAGGGACCCAGTACTTC,CASSDSGEGTQYF
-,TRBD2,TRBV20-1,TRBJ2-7,TGCAGTGCTAGAGATCCCGGAGCGGGAGGGCCCCGATTCCACGAGCAGTACTTC,CSARDPGAGGPRFHEQYF
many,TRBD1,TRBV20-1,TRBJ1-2,TGCAGTGCTAGTGGAGACAGGGTCCCTAACTATGGCTACACCTTC,CSASGDRVPNYGYTF
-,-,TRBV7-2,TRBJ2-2,TGTGCCAGCAGCTTAAGGATAGCGGCGAACACCGGGGAGCTGTTTTTT,CASSLRIAANTGELFF
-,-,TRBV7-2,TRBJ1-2,TGTGCCAGCAGCTTACTCGGACAGCAAAACTATGGCTACACCTTC,CASSLLGQQNYGYTF
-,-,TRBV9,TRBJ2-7,TGTGCCAGCAGTTTTGAGATTGGCTACGAGCAGTACTTC,CASSFEIGYEQYF
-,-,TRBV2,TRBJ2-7,TGTGCCAGCAGCAAAACGTGGGACGTAGCCTACAATGAGCAGTACTTC,CASSKTWDVAYNEQYF
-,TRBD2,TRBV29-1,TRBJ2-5,TGCAGCGTTGTTAGCGGGAGGAGAGAGACCCAGTACTTC,CSVVSGRRETQYF
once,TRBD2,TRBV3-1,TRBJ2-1,TGTGCCAGCAGCCAGAGCGGGGAAGGTCCGTTCTTC,CASSQSGEGPFF
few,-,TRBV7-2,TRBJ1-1,TGTGCCAGCAGTGGATACATGAACACTGAAGCTTTCTTT,CASSGYMNTEAFF
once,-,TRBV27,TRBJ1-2,TGTGCCAGCAGTCCATACACAATATCGGGTGGCTACACCTTC,CASSPYTISGGYTF
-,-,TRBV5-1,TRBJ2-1,TGCGCCAGCAGGTTATTTGGGGCTGGACCCTACAATGAGCAGTTCTTC,CASRLFGAGPYNEQFF
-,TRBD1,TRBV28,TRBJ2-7,TGTGCCAGCAGTTTAGGCGGGACAGGCCCCTACGAGCAGTACTTC,CASSLGGTGPYEQYF
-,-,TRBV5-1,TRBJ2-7,TGCGCCAGCAGCCCAACCGGGACGGATAACTACGAGCAGTACTTC,CASSPTGTDNYEQYF